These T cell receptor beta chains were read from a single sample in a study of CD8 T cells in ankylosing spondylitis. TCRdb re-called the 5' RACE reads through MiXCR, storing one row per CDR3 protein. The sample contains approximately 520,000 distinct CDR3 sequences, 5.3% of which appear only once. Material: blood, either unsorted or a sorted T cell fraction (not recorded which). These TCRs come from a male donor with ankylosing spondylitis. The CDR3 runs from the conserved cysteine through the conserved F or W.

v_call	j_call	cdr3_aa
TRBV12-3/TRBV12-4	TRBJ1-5	CASNRANSNQPQHF
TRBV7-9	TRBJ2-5	CASSLHRRETQYF
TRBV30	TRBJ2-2	CAWSPANTGELFF
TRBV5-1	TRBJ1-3	CASSAGLRDSGNTIYF
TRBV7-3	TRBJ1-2	CASSPGVGGGGYTF
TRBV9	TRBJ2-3	CASSISTGLAADTQYF
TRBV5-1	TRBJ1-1	CASSYPDRANTEAFF
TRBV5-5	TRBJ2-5	CASSLKVWPPQETQYF
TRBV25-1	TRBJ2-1	CASSGGVLAGSYNEQFF
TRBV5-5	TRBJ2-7	CASSLGTATNSYEQYF
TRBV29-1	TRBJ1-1	CSVLQQNTEAFF
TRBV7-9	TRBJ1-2	CASSLADRTYGYTF
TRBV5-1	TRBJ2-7	CASSLASSDEQYF
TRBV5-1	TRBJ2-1	CASSPPERGVRNEQFF
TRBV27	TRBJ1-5	CASSLNRGGQPQHF
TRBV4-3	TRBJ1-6	CASSQEVGTDYNSPLHF
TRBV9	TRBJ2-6	CASSAVPGANVLTF
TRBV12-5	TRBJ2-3	CASGSDVPSTDTQYF
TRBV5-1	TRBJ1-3	CASSSRPEGGNTIYF
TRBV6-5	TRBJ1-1	CASSYFQGTEAFF
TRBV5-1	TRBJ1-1	CASSLNAMNTEAFF
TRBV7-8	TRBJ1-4	CASSLPTGATEKLFF
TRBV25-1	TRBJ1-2	CASSEASRDNYGYTF
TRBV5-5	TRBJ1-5	CASSRGRNQPQHF
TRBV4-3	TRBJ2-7	CASSQDPTGGSYEQYF
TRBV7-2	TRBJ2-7	CASSRTGGEQYF
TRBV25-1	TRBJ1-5	CASSRGGLGNQPQHF
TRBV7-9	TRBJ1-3	CASSLGLSGNTIYF
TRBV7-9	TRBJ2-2	CASGSYGTGELFF
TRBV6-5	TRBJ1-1	CASSYLGWGNTEAFF
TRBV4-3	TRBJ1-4	CASSPRALGEKLFF
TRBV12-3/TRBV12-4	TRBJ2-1	CASSRRDRGSYNEQFF
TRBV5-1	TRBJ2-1	CASSSSWTSGSRNEQFF
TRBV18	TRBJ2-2	CASSPSRGNTGELFF
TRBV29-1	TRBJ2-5	CSARTSGTETQYF
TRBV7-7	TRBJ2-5	CASSLVAGGSETQYF
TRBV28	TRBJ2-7	CASSYPGQGTYEQYF
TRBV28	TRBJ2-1	CASITSGSYNEQFF
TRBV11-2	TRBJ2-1	CASSLDLVHEQFF
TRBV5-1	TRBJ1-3	CASSLDAASSGNTIYF
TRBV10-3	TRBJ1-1	CAIRPGQLNTEAFF
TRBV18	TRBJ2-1	CASSPGSSGELNEQFF
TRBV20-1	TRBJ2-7	CSARDPARGDYEQYF
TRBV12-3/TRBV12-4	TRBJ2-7	CASSFETGPRVGSKEQYF
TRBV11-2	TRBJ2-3	CASSLRTSGSPTDTQYF
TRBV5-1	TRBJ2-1	CASSGGTSMEDEQFF
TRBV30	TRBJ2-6	CAWSTGTSGANVLTF
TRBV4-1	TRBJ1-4	CASSQLPFSLATNEKLFF
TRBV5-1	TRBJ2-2	CASSRGQGSGELFF
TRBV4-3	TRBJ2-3	CASSRLGVRGRSSTDTQYF
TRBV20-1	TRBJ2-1	CSARPPRPTSRIF
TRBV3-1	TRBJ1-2	CASSQGSGYTF
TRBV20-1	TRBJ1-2	CSARDINFQGNGYTF
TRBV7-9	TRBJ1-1	CASSRDPEAFF
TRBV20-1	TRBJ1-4	CSATGPSLMEKLFF
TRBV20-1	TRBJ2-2	CSARDPTGPGELFF
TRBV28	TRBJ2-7	CASSFEVNEQYF
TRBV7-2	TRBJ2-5	CASSPLQETQYF
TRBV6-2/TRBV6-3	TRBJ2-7	CASSRQISYEQYF